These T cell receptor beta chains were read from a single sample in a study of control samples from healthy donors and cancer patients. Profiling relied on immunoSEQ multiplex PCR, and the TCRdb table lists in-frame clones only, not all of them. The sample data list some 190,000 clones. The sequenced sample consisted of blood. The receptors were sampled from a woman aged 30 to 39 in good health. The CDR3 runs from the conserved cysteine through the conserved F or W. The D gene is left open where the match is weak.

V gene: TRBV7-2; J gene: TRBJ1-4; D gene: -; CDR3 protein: CASSSIWGQGTTNEKLFF; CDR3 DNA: TGTGCCAGCAGCTCCATTTGGGGGCAGGGAACAACTAATGAAAAACTGTTTTTT
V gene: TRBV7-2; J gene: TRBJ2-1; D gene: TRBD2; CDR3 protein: CASSFGLAGGNEQFF; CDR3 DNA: TGTGCCAGCAGCTTTGGGCTAGCGGGGGGAAATGAGCAGTTCTTC
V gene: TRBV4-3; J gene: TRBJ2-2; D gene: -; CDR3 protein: CASSQDLGHSTGELFF; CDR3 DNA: TGCGCCAGCAGCCAAGATCTCGGACATTCCACCGGGGAGCTGTTTTTT
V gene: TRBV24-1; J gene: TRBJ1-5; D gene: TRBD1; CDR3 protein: CATSSTGSEGQPQHF; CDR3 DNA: TGTGCCACCAGTTCGACAGGGTCGGAGGGTCAGCCCCAGCATTTT
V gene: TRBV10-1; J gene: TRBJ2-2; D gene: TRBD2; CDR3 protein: CASSESKRGPGRELFF; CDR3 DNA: TGCGCCAGCAGTGAGTCGAAGCGGGGGCCTGGCCGGGAGCTGTTTTTT
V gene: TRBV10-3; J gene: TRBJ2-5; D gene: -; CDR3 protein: CAISEKETQYF; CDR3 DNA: TGTGCCATCAGTGAGAAAGAGACCCAGTACTTC
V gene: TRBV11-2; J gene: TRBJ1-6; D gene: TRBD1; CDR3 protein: CASSLFSGTGSPLHF; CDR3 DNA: TGTGCCAGCAGCTTATTCTCAGGGACAGGCTCACCCCTCCACTTT
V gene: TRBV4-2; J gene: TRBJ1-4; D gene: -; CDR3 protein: CASSRADEKLFF; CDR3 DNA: TGTGCCAGCAGCCGGGCCGATGAAAAACTGTTTTTT
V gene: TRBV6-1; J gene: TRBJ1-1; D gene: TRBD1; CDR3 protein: CASSEMLVLGFGQGNTEAFF; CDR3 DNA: TGTGCCAGCAGTGAGATGCTTGTGTTGGGCTTCGGACAGGGAAACACTGAAGCTTTCTTT
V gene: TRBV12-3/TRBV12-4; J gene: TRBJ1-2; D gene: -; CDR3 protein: CASSVQANYGYTF; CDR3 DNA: TGTGCCAGCAGTGTTCAGGCTAACTATGGCTACACCTTC
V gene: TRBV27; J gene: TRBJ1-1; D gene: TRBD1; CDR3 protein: CASSSPGQGKTEAFF; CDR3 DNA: TGTGCCAGCAGTTCCCCGGGACAGGGCAAAACTGAAGCTTTCTTT
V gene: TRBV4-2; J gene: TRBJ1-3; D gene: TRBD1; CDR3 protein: CASSLTSGTGLFTSGNTIYF; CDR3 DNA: TGTGCCAGCAGCCTAACATCCGGGACAGGGCTTTTTACCTCTGGAAACACCATATATTTT
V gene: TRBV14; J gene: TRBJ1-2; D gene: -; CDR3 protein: CASSHLAGAEGYTF; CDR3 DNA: TGTGCCAGCAGCCATTTAGCAGGGGCCGAGGGCTACACCTTC
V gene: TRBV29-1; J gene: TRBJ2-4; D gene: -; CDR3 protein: CSVAGQGHGIQYF; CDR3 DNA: TGCAGCGTTGCTGGTCAGGGTCACGGCATTCAGTACTTC
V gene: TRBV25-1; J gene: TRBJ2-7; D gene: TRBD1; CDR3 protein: CASSEYRTGNHEQYF; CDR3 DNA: TGTGCCAGCAGTGAATATAGGACAGGGAACCACGAGCAGTACTTC
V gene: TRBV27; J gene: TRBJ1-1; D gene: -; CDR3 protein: CASSLGKDTEAFF; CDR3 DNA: TGTGCCAGCAGTTTAGGGAAGGACACTGAAGCTTTCTTT
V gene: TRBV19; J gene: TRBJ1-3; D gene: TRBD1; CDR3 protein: CASSSPQGAYTIYF; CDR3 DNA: TGTGCCAGTAGTAGCCCACAGGGGGCATACACCATATATTTT